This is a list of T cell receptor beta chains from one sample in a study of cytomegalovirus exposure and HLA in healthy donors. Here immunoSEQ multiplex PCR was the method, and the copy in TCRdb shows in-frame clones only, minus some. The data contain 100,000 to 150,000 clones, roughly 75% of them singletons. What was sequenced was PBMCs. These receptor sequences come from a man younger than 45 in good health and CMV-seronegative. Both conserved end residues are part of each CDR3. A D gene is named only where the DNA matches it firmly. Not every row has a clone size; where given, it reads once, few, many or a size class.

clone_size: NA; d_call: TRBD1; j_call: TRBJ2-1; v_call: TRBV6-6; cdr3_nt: TGTGCCAGCAGAGGGGACAGGGGGAATGAGCAGTTCTTC; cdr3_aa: CASRGDRGNEQFF
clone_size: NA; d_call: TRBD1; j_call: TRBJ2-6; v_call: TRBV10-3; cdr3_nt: TGTGCCATCCAGGGGGTCGGGGCCAACGTCCTGACTTTC; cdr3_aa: CAIQGVGANVLTF
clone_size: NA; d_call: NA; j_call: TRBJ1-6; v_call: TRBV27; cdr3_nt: TGTGCCAGCAGTTTACATCATAATTCACCCCTCCACTTT; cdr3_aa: CASSLHHNSPLHF
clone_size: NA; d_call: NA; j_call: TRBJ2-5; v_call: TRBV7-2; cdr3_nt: TGTGCCAGCAGCTTAGTTGTTAGCGAGGAGACCCAGTACTTC; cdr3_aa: CASSLVVSEETQYF
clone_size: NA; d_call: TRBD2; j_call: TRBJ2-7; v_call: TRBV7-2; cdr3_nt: TGTGCCAGCAGCTTCAGCGGGAGCTCCTACGAGCAGTACTTC; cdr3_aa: CASSFSGSSYEQYF
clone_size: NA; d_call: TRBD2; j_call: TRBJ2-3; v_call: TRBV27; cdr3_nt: TGTGCCAGCAGTCGACTAGCGGGAGGTGATACGCAGTATTTT; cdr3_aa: CASSRLAGGDTQYF
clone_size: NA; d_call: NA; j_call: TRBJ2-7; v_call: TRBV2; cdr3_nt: TGTGCCAGCAGTGAACACTACTACGAGCAGTACTTC; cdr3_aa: CASSEHYYEQYF
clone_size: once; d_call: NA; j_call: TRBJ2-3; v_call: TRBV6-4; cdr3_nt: TGTGCCAGCATCGTCCGGCCCGGGGCAGATACGCAGTATTTT; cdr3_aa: CASIVRPGADTQYF
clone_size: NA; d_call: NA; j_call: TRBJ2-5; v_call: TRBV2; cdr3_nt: TGTGCCAGCAGTGAACTAGGGTCAGGGGCAGGGACCCAGTACTTC; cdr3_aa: CASSELGSGAGTQYF
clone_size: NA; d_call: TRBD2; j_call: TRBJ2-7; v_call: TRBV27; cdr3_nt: TGTGCCAGCAGTTCGGGACTAGCGGGAGTTGTTTACGAGCAGTACTTC; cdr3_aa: CASSSGLAGVVYEQYF
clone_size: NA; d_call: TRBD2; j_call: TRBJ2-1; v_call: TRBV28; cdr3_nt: TGTGCCAGCGCCGAGGGGGCTAGCGGGAGCAATGAGCAGTTCTTC; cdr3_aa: CASAEGASGSNEQFF
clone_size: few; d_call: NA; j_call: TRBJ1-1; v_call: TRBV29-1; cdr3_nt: TGCAGCGTTTCGGACAGCTTGAACACTGAAGCTTTCTTT; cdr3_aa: CSVSDSLNTEAFF
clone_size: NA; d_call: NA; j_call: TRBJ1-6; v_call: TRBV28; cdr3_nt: TGTGCCAGCAGTTCAGGGTCTCGGTCGAGCTCCTATAATTCACCCCTCCACTTT; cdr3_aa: CASSSGSRSSSYNSPLHF
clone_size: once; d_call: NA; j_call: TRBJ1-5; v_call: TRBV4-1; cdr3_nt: TGCGCCAGCAGCCCCCAGGGGTACGGGAGCAATCAGCCCCAGCATTTT; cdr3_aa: CASSPQGYGSNQPQHF
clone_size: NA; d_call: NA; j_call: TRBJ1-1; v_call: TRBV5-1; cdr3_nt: TGCGCCAGCAGCTTAACCAGGTCGAACACTGAAGCTTTCTTT; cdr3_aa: CASSLTRSNTEAFF
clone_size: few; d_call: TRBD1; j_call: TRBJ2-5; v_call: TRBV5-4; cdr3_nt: TGTGCCAGCAGCGTAGGGACAGCGAGAGAAGAGACCCAGTACTTC; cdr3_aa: CASSVGTAREETQYF
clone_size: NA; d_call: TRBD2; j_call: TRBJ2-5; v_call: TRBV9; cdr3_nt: TGTGCCAGCAGCCAGAAGTCTAGCGGGGTGGTCGGGGAGACCCAGTACTTC; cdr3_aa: CASSQKSSGVVGETQYF
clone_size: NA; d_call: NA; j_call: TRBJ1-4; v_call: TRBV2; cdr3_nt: TGTGCCAGCGTGCAGGGTTTAATTCTTGCTGAAAAACTGTTTTTT; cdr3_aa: CASVQGLILAEKLFF
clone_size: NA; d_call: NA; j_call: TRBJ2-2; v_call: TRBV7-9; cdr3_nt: TGTGCCAGCAGTTGGTCAGGGCTCCGCGGCACCGGGGAGCTGTTTTTT; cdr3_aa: CASSWSGLRGTGELFF
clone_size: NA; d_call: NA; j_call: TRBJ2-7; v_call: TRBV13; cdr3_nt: TGTGCCAGCAGAGGGGGAGACTACGAGCAGTACTTC; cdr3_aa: CASRGGDYEQYF
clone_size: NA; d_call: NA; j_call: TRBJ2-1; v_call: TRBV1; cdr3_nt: TGCACCAGCAGCCAAATACTAGCGGGGGTCAAAGAGCAGTTCTTC; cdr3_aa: CTSSQILAGVKEQFF
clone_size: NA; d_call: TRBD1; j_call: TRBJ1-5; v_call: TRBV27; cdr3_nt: TGTGCCAGCAGTTTGGGACAGGGATGGAATCAGCCCCAGCATTTT; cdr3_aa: CASSLGQGWNQPQHF
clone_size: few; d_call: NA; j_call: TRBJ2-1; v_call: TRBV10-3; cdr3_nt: TGTGCCATCGGAGTTACCATGGATGAGCAGTTCTTC; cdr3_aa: CAIGVTMDEQFF
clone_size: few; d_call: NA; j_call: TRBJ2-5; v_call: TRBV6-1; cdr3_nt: TGTGCCAGCAGTGAAGCGCACAGTGTGGAGACCCAGTACTTC; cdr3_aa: CASSEAHSVETQYF
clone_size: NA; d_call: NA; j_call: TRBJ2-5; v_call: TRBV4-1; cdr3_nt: TGCGCCAGCAGCCAAGCAGGTGGGCAAGAGACCCAGTACTTC; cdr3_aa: CASSQAGGQETQYF
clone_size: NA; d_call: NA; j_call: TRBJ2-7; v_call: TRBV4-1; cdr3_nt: TGCGCCAGCAGCCAAGTCTTCGGGGGGCAGTACGAGCAGTACTTC; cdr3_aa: CASSQVFGGQYEQYF
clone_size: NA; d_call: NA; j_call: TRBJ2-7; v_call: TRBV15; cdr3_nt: TGTGCCACCGGGGGGGCAGGACCCTCCTACGAGCAGTACTTC; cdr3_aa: CATGGAGPSYEQYF
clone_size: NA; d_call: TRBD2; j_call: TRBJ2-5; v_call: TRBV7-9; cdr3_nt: TGTGCCAGCAGCTTAGGACTAGCCCAAGAGACCCAGTACTTC; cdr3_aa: CASSLGLAQETQYF
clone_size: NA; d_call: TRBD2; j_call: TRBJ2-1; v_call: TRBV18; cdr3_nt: TGTGCCAGCTCACAGAGTAGCGGGGGGTCCTACAATGAGCAGTTCTTC; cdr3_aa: CASSQSSGGSYNEQFF
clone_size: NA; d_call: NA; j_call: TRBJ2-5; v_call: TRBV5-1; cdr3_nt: TGCGCCAGCAGCTTGGGATACACGATTGGGGGCGGCGAGACCCAGTACTTC; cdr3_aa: CASSLGYTIGGGETQYF
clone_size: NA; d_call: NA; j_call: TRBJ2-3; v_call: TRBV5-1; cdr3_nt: TGCGCCAGCAGCCCCTTCACAGATACGCAGTATTTT; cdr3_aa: CASSPFTDTQYF
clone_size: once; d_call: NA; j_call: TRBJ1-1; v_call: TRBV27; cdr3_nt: TGTGCCAGCAGACAGAATCCGAGCACTGAAGCTTTCTTT; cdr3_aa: CASRQNPSTEAFF
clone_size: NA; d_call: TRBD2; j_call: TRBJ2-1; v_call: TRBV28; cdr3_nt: TGTGCCAGCAGTTCGACTAGCATCCATGAGCAGTTCTTC; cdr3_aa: CASSSTSIHEQFF
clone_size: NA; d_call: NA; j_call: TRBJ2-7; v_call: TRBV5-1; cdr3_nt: TGCGCCAGCAGCTTGGGTCCGGGTTCCAACGAGCAGTACTTC; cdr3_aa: CASSLGPGSNEQYF
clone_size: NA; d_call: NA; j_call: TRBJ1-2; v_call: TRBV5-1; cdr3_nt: TGCGCCAGCAGCCCGGTGGGCGGGGTGGGCTATGGCTACACCTTC; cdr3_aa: CASSPVGGVGYGYTF
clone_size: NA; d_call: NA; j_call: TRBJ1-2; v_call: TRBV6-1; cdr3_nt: TGTGCCAGCAGTGCGGCTAACTATGGCTACACCTTC; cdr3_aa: CASSAANYGYTF
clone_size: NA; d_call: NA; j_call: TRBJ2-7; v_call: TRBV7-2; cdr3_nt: TGTGCCAGCAGGAGCTCCTACGAGCAGTACTTC; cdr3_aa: CASRSSYEQYF
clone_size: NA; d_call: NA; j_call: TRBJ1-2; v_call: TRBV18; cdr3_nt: TGTGCCAGCTCACCGAGCATGGGGGGTGAAGGAGGCTACACCTTC; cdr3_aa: CASSPSMGGEGGYTF
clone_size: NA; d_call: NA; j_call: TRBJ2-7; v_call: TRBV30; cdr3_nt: TGTGCCTGGAGCCCAGGAGGGCGATCGTGGACCTACGAGCAGTACTTC; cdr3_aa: CAWSPGGRSWTYEQYF
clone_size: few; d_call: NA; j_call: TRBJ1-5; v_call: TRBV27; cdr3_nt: TGTGCCAGCAGTTTAGGCTCTAGCAATCAGCCCCAGCATTTT; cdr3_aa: CASSLGSSNQPQHF
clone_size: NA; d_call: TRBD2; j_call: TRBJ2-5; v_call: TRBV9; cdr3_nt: TGTGCCAGCAGCGTAGGAAGCGGGAGTGTTGAGACCCAGTACTTC; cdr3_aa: CASSVGSGSVETQYF
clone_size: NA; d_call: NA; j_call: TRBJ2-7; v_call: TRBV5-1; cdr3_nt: TGCGCCAGCAGCTTCGAAGGTCCGGGCTACGAGCAGTACTTC; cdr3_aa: CASSFEGPGYEQYF
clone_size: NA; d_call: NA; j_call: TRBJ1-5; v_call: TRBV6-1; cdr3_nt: TGTGCCAGCAGCACTAATAGCAATCAGCCCCAGCATTTT; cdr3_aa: CASSTNSNQPQHF
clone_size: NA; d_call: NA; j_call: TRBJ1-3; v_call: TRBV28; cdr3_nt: TGTGCCAGCAGTTTAGAATCGATTCGGGGTCGACTACCAGATTCTGGAAACACCATATATTTT; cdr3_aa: CASSLESIRGRLPDSGNTIYF
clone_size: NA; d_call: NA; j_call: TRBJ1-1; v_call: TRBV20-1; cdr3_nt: TGCAGTGCTAGAGCGGGTACTGAAGCTTTCTTT; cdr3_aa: CSARAGTEAFF
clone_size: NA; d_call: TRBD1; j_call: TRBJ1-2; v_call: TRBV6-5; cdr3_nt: TGTGCCAGCAGTTTCCTGTGGGACAGTAACTATGGCTACACCTTC; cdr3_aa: CASSFLWDSNYGYTF